The 9 T cell receptor beta chains reported below all come from one sample, sequenced in a study of T cells after yellow fever vaccination. TCRdb re-derived calls from the 5' RACE reads in MiXCR, one entry per CDR3 protein. The sample lists hundreds of thousands of distinct CDR3 sequences; roughly an eighth were seen once. The specimen comprised PBMCs, sampled on the day of the yellow fever booster vaccination. The receptors come from a man in his thirties or forties who received the YFV17D yellow fever vaccine.

This clonotype was counted a few times. V is TRBV18 and J is TRBJ2-2; D unresolved. The CDR3 is made up of 14 amino acids. The ends were cut back, 4 bases at V and 3 bases at J, with 9 bases in the middle. The V gene's germline CDR1 is KGHSH and CDR2 LQKENI. The CDR3 region has the DNA TGTGCCAGCTCACGATCAGACTACACCGGGGAGCTGTTTTTT. Protein product: CASSRSDYTGELFF.

The chain has TRBV5-1 and TRBJ2-3, with D unresolved. CDR3 size: 14 residues. The V and J ends lost 2 bases and 5 bases respectively, with 12 bases between them. The germline gives CDR1 SGHRS, CDR2 YFSETQ. CDR3 bases: TGCGCCAGCAGCTTCACCACACTGAGAGATACGCAGTATTTT. Translated, it gives CASSFTTLRDTQYF.

This rearrangement joins TRBV20-1 to TRBJ2-7; 9 nucleotides align to TRBD2. The trim removed 3 bases at V and 7 bases at J, leaving 13 bases unmatched. The length of the CDR3 is 15 residues. The germline V gene has CDR1 DFQATT and CDR2 SNEGSKA (reference sequence). The CDR3 DNA is TGCAGTGCTAGGGAAGGCGGGAGGGCCAGGGGAGAGCAGTACTTC. Translation: CSAREGGRARGEQYF.

Ten or more counts support this clonotype. This chain connects TRBV5-1 to TRBJ1-2; 10 bases match TRBD1. This CDR3 has 14 amino acids. Germline V gene lookup returns CDR1 SGHRS and CDR2 YFSETQ. Germline trimming cut 4 bases from V and 6 bases from J; bases unmatched to any gene: 6. CDR3 protein: CASSPSGQGNGYTF. The CDR3 DNA sequence: TGCGCCAGCAGCCCCTCGGGACAGGGGAATGGCTACACCTTC.

This chain connects TRBV18 to TRBJ1-6, with a weak D call TRBD1 (6 bases). Trimming removed 5 bases from V and 5 bases from J, with 10 bases in between. The CDR3 consists of 14 residues. CDR1 and CDR2 (germline): KGHSH, LQKENI. CDR3 region: CASSISGDNSPLHF. CDR3 DNA: TGTGCCAGCTCAATATCAGGGGATAATTCACCCCTCCACTTT.

This clonotype was found a few times. This sequence joins TRBV21-1 and TRBJ2-2; TRBD2 reflects the table's D call only, with no check against the DNA. TRBV21-1 is given as a pseudogene. This CDR3 has 19 residues. CDR3 amino acids: CASSKDQDYWDSDTGELFF. DNA for the CDR3: TGTGCCAGCAGCAAAGATCAGGACTATTGGGATTCGGACACCGGGGAGCTGTTTTTT.

The J gene is TRBJ2-3, the V gene TRBV5-1, with 9 bases aligning to TRBD1. CDR3 size: 17 residues. Germline V CDR1 and CDR2: SGHRS, YFSETQ. V lost 0 bases, J lost 4 bases, and 9 bases stayed unmatched. CDR3 amino acids: CASSLAGTGSFADTQYF. CDR3 nucleotide sequence: TGCGCCAGCAGCTTGGCCGGGACAGGGAGTTTCGCAGATACGCAGTATTTT.

This clonotype was counted between two and nine times. The V gene is TRBV15, the J gene TRBJ2-1, with a tentative D call TRBD2 (5 bases). The CDR3 is 16 amino acids. Germline V CDR1 and CDR2: LNHNV, YYDKDF (reference sequence). Trimming removed 0 bases from V and 0 bases from J, with 9 bases in between. Here the CDR3 reads CATSRDRGPSYNEQFF. The DNA of the CDR3 is TGTGCCACCAGCAGAGATAGAGGGCCCTCCTACAATGAGCAGTTCTTC.

This clonotype has a handful of counts. J is TRBJ2-1 and V is TRBV5-5, with D unclear. V was trimmed by 4 bases and J by 5 bases, leaving 7 bases between them. CDR1 SGHKS and CDR2 YYEKEE come from the germline V gene (reference sequence). This CDR3 spans 12 amino acids. CDR3 loop: CASSPVDNEQFF. CDR3 DNA sequence: TGTGCCAGCAGCCCGGTAGACAATGAGCAGTTCTTC.